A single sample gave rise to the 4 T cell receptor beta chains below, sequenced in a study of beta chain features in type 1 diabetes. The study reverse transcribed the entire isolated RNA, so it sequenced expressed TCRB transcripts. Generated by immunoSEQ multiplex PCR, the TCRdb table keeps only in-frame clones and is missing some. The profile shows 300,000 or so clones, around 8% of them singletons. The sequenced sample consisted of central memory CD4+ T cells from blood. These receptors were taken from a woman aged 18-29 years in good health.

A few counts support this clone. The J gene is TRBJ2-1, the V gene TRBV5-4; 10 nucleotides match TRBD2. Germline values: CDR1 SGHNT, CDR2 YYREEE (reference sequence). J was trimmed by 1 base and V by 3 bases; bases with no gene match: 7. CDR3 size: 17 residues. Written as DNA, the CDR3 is TGTGCCAGCAGCTCCTACTCGGGACTAGCGTCCTACAATGAGCAGTTCTTC. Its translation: CASSSYSGLASYNEQFF. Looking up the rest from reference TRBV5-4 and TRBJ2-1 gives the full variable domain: ETGVTQSPTHLIKTRGQQVTLRCSSQSGHNTVSWYQQALGQGPQFIFQYYREEENGRGNFPPRFSGLQFPNYSSELNVNALELDDSALYLCASSSYSGLASYNEQFFGPGTRLTVL.

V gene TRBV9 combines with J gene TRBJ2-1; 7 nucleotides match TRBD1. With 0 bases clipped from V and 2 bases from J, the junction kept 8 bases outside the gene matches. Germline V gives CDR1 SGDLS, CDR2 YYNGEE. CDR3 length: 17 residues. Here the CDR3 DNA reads TGTGCCAGCAGCGTAGGGGTGAAGGGGGCCGCCTACAATGAGCAGTTCTTC. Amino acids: CASSVGVKGAAYNEQFF. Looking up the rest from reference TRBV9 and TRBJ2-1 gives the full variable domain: DSGVTQTPKHLITATGQRVTLRCSPRSGDLSVYWYQQSLDQGLQFLIQYYNGEERAKGNILERFSAQQFPDLHSELNLSSLELGDSALYFCASSVGVKGAAYNEQFFGPGTRLTVL.

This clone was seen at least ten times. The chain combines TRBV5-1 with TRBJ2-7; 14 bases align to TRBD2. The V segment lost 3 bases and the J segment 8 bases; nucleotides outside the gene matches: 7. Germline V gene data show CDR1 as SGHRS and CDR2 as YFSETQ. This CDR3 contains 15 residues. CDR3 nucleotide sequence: TGCGCCAGCAGCTGGGGGACTAGCGGGAGAGGGAAGCAGTACTTC. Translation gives CASSWGTSGRGKQYF. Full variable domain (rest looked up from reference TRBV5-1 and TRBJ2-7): KAGVTQTPRYLIKTRGQQVTLSCSPISGHRSVSWYQQTPGQGLQFLFEYFSETQRNKGNFPGRFSGRQFSNSRSEMNVSTLELGDSALYLCASSWGTSGRGKQYFGPGTRLTVT.

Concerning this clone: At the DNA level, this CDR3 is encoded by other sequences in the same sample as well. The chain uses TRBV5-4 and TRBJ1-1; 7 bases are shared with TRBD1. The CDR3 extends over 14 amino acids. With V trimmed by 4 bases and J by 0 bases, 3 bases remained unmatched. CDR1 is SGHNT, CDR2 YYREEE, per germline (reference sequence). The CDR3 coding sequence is TGTGCCAGCAGCCTGGGACAGATGAACACTGAAGCTTTCTTT. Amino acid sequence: CASSLGQMNTEAFF.